This T cell receptor (beta chain) is from a study of T cell clonality in common variable immunodeficiency. Study conclusions and caveats: Common variable immunodeficiency TCR beta sequences reportedly had fewer deletions and N-nucleotide insertions. TCRbeta clonality was increased in CVID versus healthy controls.

V dropped 4 bases and J dropped 0 bases, with 16 bases sitting between them. The CDR3 has 17 residues. Per germline, CDR1 SQVTM and CDR2 ANQGSEA. Comments on this clone: The antigen is unknown. The read stops 3 residues short of the end of the CDR3; the missing end is completed from the germline J gene.

Clones were sequenced by immunoSEQ multiplex PCR, and TCRdb holds only the in-frame ones, with some missing. In all, the sample yields over 15,000 clones. Reduced serum IgG, IgA and/or IgM plus specific antibody deficiency defined CVID. The chain joins TRBV29-1 to TRBJ2-6; D not resolved. The source is a human donor with common variable immunodeficiency. Sequencing input: peripheral blood mononuclear cells. This CDR3 is CSVAVVRSLSGANVLTF. The CDR3 DNA, read in part, is TGCAGCGTTGCTGTGGTCAGGTCCCTCTCTGGGGCCAACGTC.